Here is one T cell receptor beta chain with its context. Its antigen is not known. The junction shows a germline mismatch at one end, possibly a read error. The sample belongs to a study of blood T cells in healthy people across ages. Study summary: Researchers report that template switching captured about one barcoded beta molecule per two T cells.

PCR was performed a second time for about 6 to 12 cycles using a sample-barcoded 5' primer and a J-beta primer mix. Using its own MiXCR run on the 5' RACE reads, TCRdb lists one record per CDR3 protein. The sample has around 1,700,000 distinct CDR3 sequences, roughly 27% seen once. Total RNA extracted from each sample amounted to at least 5 micrograms. Study-level findings and limits: Whereas aged donors had fewer naive CD4+ cells, long-lived donors had more of them and higher diversity.

The sample comprised blood. The origin of this receptor is a woman aged 30 to 39 in good health.

The CDR3 sequence: CTISDPETSGSLDEQFF. The CDR3 DNA sequence: TGTACCATCAGCGACCCAGAGACTAGCGGGAGTCTCGATGAGCAGTTCTTC. The chain links TRBV10-3 to TRBJ2-1; 12 bases align to TRBD2. This CDR3 has 17 residues. Germline lookup yields CDR1 ENHRY and CDR2 SYGVKD.